Here is one TCR beta chain with its context. This record comes from a study of blood T cell repertoires in COVID-19. Study overall: Acute and convalescent COVID-19 samples came from the United States, Italy and Spain. T cells, B-cell-depleted T cells, or PBMCs provided the cDNA or gDNA that served as material.

V was shortened by 4 bases and J by 2 bases, with 10 bases between the two germline ends. The CDR3 runs to 14 residues. The germline gives CDR1 ENHRY, CDR2 SYGVKD. Authors' analysis steps: It was from reference gene primer amplification that nucleated cell counts were estimated. The method was immunoSEQ multiplex PCR; TCRdb's version includes in-frame clones alone and lacks a portion of them. The V and J calls and clone size come from that table; D and trimming were worked out from the DNA. The table shows around 40,000 clones, with roughly 89% occurring only once. The chain employs TRBV10-3 and TRBJ2-3; tentative D call: TRBD1 (5 bases). Sequences were obtained from peripheral blood. The clonotype comes from a man aged 55-75 years with active COVID-19. This CDR3 reads CAISADSYTDTQYF. The CDR3 bases are TGTGCCATCAGTGCTGACAGTTACACAGATACGCAGTATTTT.